Included here is one TCR beta chain sequence, with context. Its antigen is still unknown. This specimen belongs to a study of Tregs in tolerant kidney transplant recipients. Study-level points and caveats: Tolerant patients' donor-specific Tregs expanded beyond overall Tregs, suggesting antigen-driven growth.

Thawed PBMCs were FACS-sorted into unstimulated CD4+CD25+CD127- regulatory T cells, CD4+CD25- non-regulatory cells, CD4 and CD8 cells. Method: immunoSEQ multiplex PCR; TCRdb's copy keeps in-frame clones and lacks some. The sample records about 110,000 clones, almost 90% being singletons. This sample comprised CD4+ T cells from blood, obtained before the transplant. The clonotype originates from a human donor who received a combined kidney and bone marrow transplant.

In DNA form, the CDR3 reads TGCGCCAGCAGCGAGGAGGGTGAGCAGTTCTTC. Its protein is CASSEEGEQFF. V usage is TRBV5-1 and J usage is TRBJ2-1; the D gene is possibly TRBD2 (6 bases). The CDR3 has 11 amino acids. CDR1 SGHRS and CDR2 YFSETQ come from the germline V gene. V shed 4 bases and J shed 9 bases, with 8 bases lying between them.